The 32 T cell receptor beta chains presented below share a single source sample, sequenced in a study of T-cell reconstitution after alpha-beta-depleted transplantation in children. As it was prepared, the TCRbeta library received unique molecular identifiers. TCRdb independently ran MiXCR on the PCR reads; one entry per CDR3 protein. The data contain approximately 630,000 distinct CDR3 sequences, about an eighth of them singletons. The sequencing used PBMCs, collected before TCRalphabeta/CD19-depleted stem cell transplant. These receptors came from a girl aged 2-10 years with congenital amegakaryocytic thrombocytopenia, due to receive a stem cell transplant.

The gene calls are TRBV20-1 and TRBJ2-2; no clear D. The CDR3 consists of 13 residues. V was trimmed by 7 bases and J by 5 bases, leaving 14 bases between them. CDR1 is DFQATT, CDR2 SNEGSKA, per germline (reference sequence). CDR3 sequence (DNA): TGCAGTGTTATCAATTCCGCAACCGGGGAGCTGTTTTTT. This translates into CSVINSATGELFF.

This clonotype was counted at least ten times. CDR3 residues: CATRIDHPITDTQYF. The DNA for the CDR3 is TGTGCCACCAGAATCGATCATCCAATCACAGATACGCAGTATTTT. The chain uses TRBV24-1 and TRBJ2-3; unclear D gene. The CDR3 extends over 15 amino acids. V was pared by 7 bases and J by 2 bases, with 15 bases between. CDR1 is KGHDR and CDR2 is SFDVKD in the germline V gene.

This clonotype was seen a few times. The V and J genes are TRBV12-3 or TRBV12-4 and TRBJ2-7; D is ambiguous. This CDR3 has 15 amino acids. V was pared by 2 bases and J by 2 bases, with 13 bases between. Written as DNA, the CDR3 is TGTGCCAGCAGTTTAAGGCAGGTATTGCCCTACGAGCAGTACTTC. It translates to CASSLRQVLPYEQYF.

This chain uses TRBV15 with TRBJ2-1; 9 bases agree with TRBD2. Germline CDR1 and CDR2: LNHNV and YYDKDF (reference sequence). V shed 0 bases, J shed 10 bases, and the junction held 7 bases outside the gene matches. This CDR3 has 15 residues. In nucleotides, the CDR3 is TGTGCCACCAGCAGAGATCCCAGCGGGAGGCCCGAGCAGTTCTTC. Translated, it gives CATSRDPSGRPEQFF.

In its sample, this clonotype was seen many times. The rearrangement links TRBV5-1 to TRBJ2-1, with 9 nucleotides matching TRBD2. This CDR3 has 15 residues. V shed 0 bases and J 7 bases; nucleotides not matched to a gene: 5. Germline V gene lookup returns CDR1 SGHRS and CDR2 YFSETQ. In DNA form, the CDR3 reads TGCGCCAGCAGCTTGGTTAGCGGGAGTGGTAATGAGCAGTTCTTC. Its translation is CASSLVSGSGNEQFF.

This clonotype was seen repeatedly, ten times or more. The rearrangement uses TRBV29-1 and TRBJ2-1, with 9 bases matching TRBD1. The V gene end was trimmed by 4 bases and the J gene end by 4 bases; junction bases not matched to a gene: 5. There are 14 residues in the CDR3. Per the germline V gene, CDR1 is SQVTM and CDR2 is ANQGSEA. In DNA, the CDR3 is TGCAGCGTTGTAGGGGGACAGGGATACAATGAGCAGTTCTTC. It yields the protein CSVVGGQGYNEQFF.

This clonotype was found a few times. J is TRBJ2-2 and V is TRBV4-1; D may correspond to TRBD1 or TRBD2 (6 bases each). The germline V gene encodes CDR1 MGHRA and CDR2 YSYEKL. CDR3 length: 16 amino acids. Trimming removed 0 bases from V and 1 base from J, with 9 bases in between. The CDR3 DNA reads as TGCGCCAGCAGCCAAGAAGGGGGGAGGAACACCGGGGAGCTGTTTTTT. Protein product: CASSQEGGRNTGELFF.

This clonotype was counted many times. The gene calls are TRBV20-1 and TRBJ1-1, with a possible D match to TRBD1 (5 bases). V gave up 5 bases and J gave up 1 base, with 11 bases separating them. CDR3 size: 13 residues. Germline V lookup: CDR1 DFQATT, CDR2 SNEGSKA (reference sequence). CDR3 protein: CSAVGTANTEAFF. The CDR3 region has the DNA TGCAGTGCTGTCGGGACTGCGAACACTGAAGCTTTCTTT.

The chain recombines TRBV29-1 with TRBJ2-1, with 10 bases fitting TRBD2. The CDR3 has 14 amino acids. V was pared by 6 bases and J by 8 bases, with 10 bases of the junction left unmatched. The germline V gene encodes CDR1 SQVTM and CDR2 ANQGSEA. The CDR3: CSVAGLAVFHEQFF. Here the CDR3 DNA reads TGCAGCGTGGCAGGACTAGCGGTATTTCATGAGCAGTTCTTC.

Notes on this clonotype: A much more abundant neighbour one base away suggests this may be a read error. Written as DNA, the CDR3 is TGCTGCGTTGAAGGGACTAGCGGGGAAGAAGAGACCCAGTACTTC. Its translation: CCVEGTSGEEETQYF. This chain links TRBV29-1 with TRBJ2-5, with TRBD2 identical over 13 bases. This CDR3 contains 15 residues. The germline V gene has CDR1 SQVTM and CDR2 ANQGSEA.

The sample holds many counts of this clonotype. The CDR3 loop is CSARDLSYEQYF. CDR3 bases: TGCAGTGCCCGAGATTTATCCTACGAGCAGTACTTC. This sequence joins TRBV20-1 and TRBJ2-7; D gene uncertain. CDR1 is DFQATT, CDR2 SNEGSKA, per germline (reference sequence). V lost 6 bases to trimming and J lost 1 base, with 10 bases between them. This CDR3 has 12 amino acids.

This sequence joins TRBV18 and TRBJ2-1; D assignment may be TRBD1 or TRBD2 (7 bases each). The V and J ends lost 2 bases and 3 bases respectively, with 14 bases between them. The CDR3 extends over 16 amino acids. Germline V gene data show CDR1 as KGHSH and CDR2 as LQKENI. The CDR3 sequence is CASSPSSGTVYNEQFF. For the CDR3, the DNA is TGTGCCAGCTCACCATCCAGCGGGACAGTCTACAATGAGCAGTTCTTC. The variable domain in full, completed from reference TRBV18 and TRBJ2-1, reads NAGVMQNPRHLVRRRGQEARLRCSPMKGHSHVYWYRQLPEEGLKFMVYLQKENIIDESGMPKERFSAEFPKEGPSILRIQQVVRGDSAAYFCASSPSSGTVYNEQFFGPGTRLTVL.

The chain employs TRBV5-1 and TRBJ2-7; the D call may be TRBD1 or TRBD2 (5 bases each). The germline V gene encodes CDR1 SGHRS and CDR2 YFSETQ. The germline V and J ends were trimmed by 4 bases and 0 bases, with 26 bases remaining between them. The CDR3 covers 19 residues. CDR3 bases: TGCGCCAGCAGCCCCTCGCGCGTCTCCGGGACCGAGAGCTCCTACGAGCAGTACTTC. Translating gives CASSPSRVSGTESSYEQYF.

This clonotype was recorded many times. The chain recombines TRBV20-1 with TRBJ2-1; D is unclear. The CDR3 is 12 amino acids. Germline V gene data show CDR1 as DFQATT and CDR2 as SNEGSKA (reference sequence). Trimming shortened V by 3 bases and J by 8 bases, and 11 bases separated the two germline ends. As DNA, the CDR3 is TGCAGTGCTAGTCAGAGCCATGATGAGCAGTTCTTC. Translation gives CSASQSHDEQFF.

This clonotype was counted between two and nine times. V usage is TRBV20-1 and J usage is TRBJ2-7; D possibly uses TRBD1 or TRBD2 (5 bases each). The CDR3 runs to 15 residues. The germline V and J ends were trimmed by 4 bases and 0 bases, with 16 bases remaining between them. CDR1 DFQATT and CDR2 SNEGSKA come from the germline V gene (reference sequence). The CDR3 sequence is CSANLFGAYSYEQYF. CDR3 in DNA: TGCAGTGCTAATTTGTTCGGGGCCTACTCCTACGAGCAGTACTTC.

In this sample, this clonotype turned up a few times. The chain links TRBV20-1 to TRBJ1-1; tentatively, D is TRBD1 (6 bases). This CDR3 is 13 amino acids long. Trimming removed 6 bases at V and 9 bases at J, with 20 bases between. Germline V lookup: CDR1 DFQATT, CDR2 SNEGSKA (reference sequence). Written as DNA, the CDR3 is TGCAGTGCCCCAAGGGGGGACTGGGCCAAAGCTTTCTTT. As protein: CSAPRGDWAKAFF.

This clonotype was recorded many times. This chain links TRBV20-1 with TRBJ2-7, with 9 nucleotides matching TRBD1. The CDR3 totals 15 residues. Trimming took 3 bases from V and 2 from J; bases not matched to a gene: 8. Germline CDR1 reads DFQATT; CDR2 reads SNEGSKA (reference sequence). The CDR3 loop is CSARHQDRGAYEQYF. As DNA, the CDR3 is TGCAGTGCTAGGCATCAGGACAGGGGAGCCTACGAGCAGTACTTC.

V gene TRBV12-3 or TRBV12-4 combines with J gene TRBJ2-7; D might be TRBD1 (6 bases). This CDR3 is 13 amino acids long. V was pared by 3 bases and J by 6 bases, with 12 bases between. The CDR3 sequence: CASSLIQGGEQYF. CDR3 DNA sequence: TGTGCCAGCAGTTTGATACAGGGTGGCGAGCAGTACTTC.

V and J are TRBV25-1 and TRBJ1-3; no clear D. CDR1 and CDR2 (germline): MGHDK, SYGVNS. The CDR3 runs to 14 residues. V lost 2 bases to trimming and J lost 3 bases, with 8 bases between them. CDR3 DNA: TGTGCCAGCAGTGAAAATAACTTTGGAAACACCATATATTTT. Translating gives CASSENNFGNTIYF.

This clonotype was seen many times. The V call is TRBV6-1, the J call TRBJ1-3; D remains ambiguous. V was trimmed by 6 bases and J by 2 bases, leaving 5 bases between them. Germline loops: CDR1 MNHNS, CDR2 SASEGT. The CDR3 runs 12 residues. CDR3 loop: CASRATGNTIYF. CDR3 in DNA: TGTGCCAGCAGGGCGACTGGAAACACCATATATTTT.

A word on this clonotype: A much larger clonotype is one base distant, so this may be a read error. V is TRBV20-1 and J is TRBJ2-2; 9 nucleotides match TRBD2. Germline V lookup: CDR1 DFQATT, CDR2 SNEGSKA (reference sequence). This CDR3 has 15 amino acids. CDR3 nucleotide sequence: TGCAGTGCTAGAATCGGACTAGCGAGAACCGGGGTGCTGTTTTTT. Translated: CSARIGLARTGVLFF.

This clonotype was picked up a small number of times. This may come from a read error, since a much larger clone is one base off. The V and J genes are TRBV5-1 and TRBJ2-3; 8 bases are a match to TRBD2. The CDR3 is made up of 15 amino acids. From germline, CDR1 is SGHRS and CDR2 YFSETQ. CDR3 DNA: TGCGCCAGCAGCTTCGGGGGGGGAAAGACAGATATGCAGTATTTT. Translating gives CASSFGGGKTDMQYF.

This clonotype was detected ten times or more. The chain uses TRBV12-3 or TRBV12-4 and TRBJ2-7; 14 nucleotides line up with TRBD2. Trimming at V came to 1 base and at J to 3 bases, leaving 8 bases not matched to a gene. The CDR3 is 18 residues long. CDR3 sequence: CASSLGGLAGVLGYEQYF. The CDR3 DNA reads as TGTGCCAGCAGTTTAGGGGGACTAGCGGGAGTCTTGGGCTACGAGCAGTACTTC.

V usage is TRBV5-5 and J usage is TRBJ1-6; D is undetermined. The CDR3 is 15 residues long. The V end lost 4 bases, the J end lost 8 bases, and 16 bases lay between the germline ends. Germline V gene data show CDR1 as SGHKS and CDR2 as YYEKEE (reference sequence). CDR3 protein: CASSPSRVTDSPLHF. In nucleotides, the CDR3 is TGTGCCAGCAGCCCGAGTCGGGTTACGGATTCACCCCTCCACTTT.

This clonotype was detected many times. The rearrangement joins TRBV5-6 to TRBJ2-2, with D unclear. The CDR3 has 13 residues. Germline-derived CDR1 and CDR2 are SGHDT and YYEEEE. Trimming removed 4 bases from V and 6 bases from J, with 10 bases in between. This chain's CDR3 is CASSGYEAGELFF. For the CDR3, the DNA is TGTGCCAGCAGCGGATACGAGGCCGGGGAGCTGTTTTTT.

This clonotype has just a few counts. The J gene is TRBJ1-5, the V gene TRBV11-1, with 8 bases fitting TRBD1. V shed 5 bases, J shed 0 bases, and the junction held 12 bases outside the gene matches. The germline gives CDR1 SGHAT, CDR2 FQDESV (reference sequence). The CDR3 contains 18 residues. The CDR3 sequence is CASSEGRQGLFSNQPQHF. Here the CDR3 DNA reads TGTGCCAGCAGCGAGGGGAGACAGGGGCTTTTTAGCAATCAGCCCCAGCATTTT.

The gene calls are TRBV20-1 and TRBJ1-3; no reliable D call. CDR1 and CDR2 (germline): DFQATT, SNEGSKA (reference sequence). The CDR3 contains 15 residues. Trimming left V 0 bases short and J 0 bases short, with 9 bases between. CDR3 nucleotide sequence: TGCAGTGCTAGAGATCTAGGCAACTCTGGAAACACCATATATTTT. Its translation is CSARDLGNSGNTIYF.

This clonotype was detected a few times. This chain links TRBV7-8 with TRBJ1-1; D is perhaps TRBD1 (5 bases). The CDR3 covers 14 residues. V was pared by 5 bases and J by 1 base, with 11 bases between. CDR1 is SGHVS and CDR2 is FQNEAQ in the germline V gene. As DNA, the CDR3 is TGTGCCAGCAGCACCCCGAGGGGGAACACTGAAGCTTTCTTT. Protein: CASSTPRGNTEAFF.

There are many counts of this clonotype. This sequence joins TRBV5-5 and TRBJ1-1, with 10 nucleotides matching TRBD1. Germline CDR1 reads SGHKS; CDR2 reads YYEKEE (reference sequence). V lost 4 bases and J lost 7; bases outside the gene matches: 4. The CDR3 runs to 13 residues. The CDR3 coding sequence is TGTGCCAGCAGCCCCAGGGACAGGGGTGAAGCTTTCTTT. This translates into CASSPRDRGEAFF.

This clonotype was observed a few times. The chain uses TRBV20-1 and TRBJ2-7; 12 bases match TRBD2. The germline gives CDR1 DFQATT, CDR2 SNEGSKA (reference sequence). The CDR3 contains 15 residues. J gave up 6 bases and V 1 base, and 7 bases lay outside the gene matches. This CDR3 reads CSARVGLAGGSEQYF. CDR3 nucleotides: TGCAGTGCTAGAGTTGGTCTAGCGGGAGGGTCCGAGCAGTACTTC.

The chain carries TRBV7-9 and TRBJ2-1; 8 nucleotides line up with TRBD2. Germline trimming cut 1 base from V and 8 bases from J; bases unmatched to any gene: 13. Germline V gene data show CDR1 as SEHNR and CDR2 as FQNEAQ (reference sequence). The CDR3 has 17 residues. Here the CDR3 DNA reads TGTGCCAGCAGCTTAGTAGGTAGCGGGATCAACGGGGATGAGCAGTTCTTC. It is translated as CASSLVGSGINGDEQFF.

The chain employs TRBV7-6 and TRBJ2-5, with a weak D call TRBD2 (5 bases). The CDR3 length is 17 residues. V was clipped by 4 bases and J by 3 bases, with 21 bases between them. The V gene's germline CDR1 is SGHVS and CDR2 FNYEAQ. CDR3 nucleotide sequence: TGTGCCAGCAGCTCCAACCCTGGGAGCATGGTGGAAGAGACCCAGTACTTC. Translated, it gives CASSSNPGSMVEETQYF. Combining the CDR3 with reference TRBV7-6 and TRBJ2-5 gives the whole variable domain GAGVSQSPRYKVTKRGQDVALRCDPISGHVSLYWYRQALGQGPEFLTYFNYEAQQDKSGLPNDRFSAERPEGSISTLTIQRTEQRDSAMYRCASSSNPGSMVEETQYFGPGTRLLVL.